These 12 T cell receptor beta chains were sequenced from one sample in a study of T cell changes during pregnancy in multiple sclerosis. Assay: immunoSEQ multiplex PCR; the TCRdb copy retains only in-frame clones and omits some. The sample records 30,000 to 45,000 clones, almost 95% being singletons. Sample: CD4+ T cells from peripheral blood mononuclear cells, taken in the third trimester of pregnancy. The source of these receptors is a female donor in good health, enrolled as a control in a pregnancy study.

This rearrangement joins TRBV6-5 to TRBJ1-6; maybe TRBD1 (6 bases). This CDR3 is built from 15 residues. Germline loops: CDR1 MNHEY, CDR2 SVGAGI. Trimming stripped 6 bases from V and 9 bases from J, with 18 bases between. CDR3 sequence reads: CASSQGPPGGSPLHF. As DNA, the CDR3 is TGTGCCAGCAGCCAGGGGCCACCCGGTGGTTCACCCCTCCACTTT.

J is TRBJ2-4 and V is TRBV19; D remains unclear. CDR3 length equals 13 residues. Trimming took 6 bases from V and 3 from J, leaving 9 bases between them. Germline-derived CDR1 and CDR2 are LNHDA and SQIVND (reference sequence). CDR3 protein: CASRSVGKNIQYF. CDR3 coding DNA: TGTGCCAGTAGGTCCGTCGGCAAAAACATTCAGTACTTC.

The chain employs TRBV9 and TRBJ1-4, with 7 bases matching TRBD1. CDR3 length: 15 amino acids. Germline V lookup: CDR1 SGDLS, CDR2 YYNGEE. J lost 12 bases, V lost 4 bases, and 15 bases had no gene match. The chain's CDR3 is CASSNRDRASGELFF. CDR3 DNA sequence: TGTGCCAGCAGCAACCGAGACAGGGCCTCCGGGGAACTGTTTTTT.

The CDR3 DNA is TGTGCCAGCAGCTTAGCGCGTATCGGACAAAATAATGAAAAACTGTTTTTT. Translation: CASSLARIGQNNEKLFF. The chain has TRBV7-2 and TRBJ1-4, with a weak D call TRBD1 (5 bases). V was pared by 0 bases and J by 4 bases, with 15 bases between. Per the germline V gene, CDR1 is SGHTA and CDR2 is FQGNSA. The CDR3 runs to 17 residues.

The chain has TRBV19 and TRBJ1-1, with D hard to call. The CDR3 runs to 13 residues. Looked up from germline, CDR1 is LNHDA and CDR2 is SQIVND (reference sequence). The V gene lost 3 bases and the J gene lost 1 base, with 6 bases spanning the gap. The CDR3 loop is CASSIDTNTEAFF. CDR3 sequence (DNA): TGTGCCAGTAGTATTGACACGAACACTGAAGCTTTCTTT.

V and J are TRBV28 and TRBJ2-3; D uncertain. This CDR3 is built from 12 residues. CDR1 and CDR2 from the germline V gene are MDHEN and SYDVKM. V lost 6 bases and J 2 bases, leaving 6 bases between the germline ends. CDR3 coding DNA: TGTGCCAGCAGCCCTCCCACAGATACGCAGTATTTT. It yields the protein CASSPPTDTQYF.

The chain employs TRBV4-3 and TRBJ2-7; D might be TRBD1 (5 bases). The V gene lost 3 bases and the J gene lost 4 bases, with 19 bases spanning the gap. Germline V lookup: CDR1 LGHNA, CDR2 YSLEER. CDR3 length equals 16 residues. This chain's CDR3 is CASSHSFPGSPYEQYF. Here the CDR3 DNA reads TGCGCCAGCAGCCATTCCTTTCCAGGGTCCCCTTACGAGCAGTACTTC.

The CDR3 coding sequence is TGTGCCAGCTCGCCGGCGGCCAGAAATTCACCCCTCCACTTT. Residues: CASSPAARNSPLHF. The rearrangement uses TRBV18 and TRBJ1-6; D ambiguous. Germline CDR1 and CDR2: KGHSH and LQKENI. The CDR3 length is 14 residues. V lost 6 bases and J 7 bases, leaving 13 bases between the germline ends.

The chain combines TRBV18 with TRBJ2-3; a weak D match, TRBD1 (5 bases). Germline V gene sequence: CDR1 KGHSH, CDR2 LQKENI. V was clipped by 2 bases and J by 4 bases, with 16 bases between them. The CDR3 extends over 16 amino acids. CDR3 sequence: CASSPFAGHNADTQYF. In DNA form, the CDR3 reads TGTGCCAGCTCACCATTCGCCGGACATAACGCAGATACGCAGTATTTT.

The chain combines TRBV18 with TRBJ1-2, with a possible D match to TRBD1 (5 bases). Germline CDR1 reads KGHSH; CDR2 reads LQKENI. V shed 8 bases and J shed 6 bases, with 10 bases lying between them. This CDR3 spans 11 amino acids. The CDR3 loop is CASGEGNGYTF. The CDR3 coding sequence is TGTGCCAGCGGGGAGGGGAATGGCTACACCTTC.

The CDR3 region has the DNA TGTGCCAGCAGCCGAACTCGACAGGGGGGTAGCACAGATACGCAGTATTTT. Encoded protein: CASSRTRQGGSTDTQYF. The chain links TRBV5-6 to TRBJ2-3, with TRBD1 matching 9 bases. The CDR3 length is 17 residues. The V gene end was trimmed by 4 bases and the J gene end by 0 bases; junction bases not matched to a gene: 9. CDR1 and CDR2 from the germline V gene are SGHDT and YYEEEE.

CDR3 protein: CASSYTAGANTEAFF. CDR3 bases: TGTGCCAGCAGCTACACCGCAGGGGCCAACACTGAAGCTTTCTTT. V and J are TRBV7-3 and TRBJ1-1; D possibly corresponds to TRBD1 (6 bases). This CDR3 comprises 15 residues. CDR1 and CDR2 (germline): SGHTA, FQGTGA. Trimming pared 4 bases from V and 2 bases from J, leaving 14 bases between.